This is a list of T cell receptor beta chains from one sample in a study of T-cell reconstitution after alpha-beta-depleted transplantation in children. From the PCR reads, TCRdb called clonotypes with MiXCR, one entry per CDR3 protein. The data contain some 110,000 distinct CDR3 sequences, approximately 10% of them seen just once; the ten biggest clones take up roughly a third. Sequencing was performed on PBMCs, taken before TCRalphabeta/CD19-depleted stem cell transplant. These TCRs come from a boy aged 2 to 10 with acute lymphoblastic leukemia, due to receive a stem cell transplant. Each CDR3 is given with its conserved first and last residue. Fields, in order: D gene, J gene, V gene, clone size, CDR3 protein, CDR3 DNA. D genes are given only for firm matches. Size values are once, few and many counts, or a class for expanded clones, and some rows have none.

-	TRBJ1-5	TRBV15	-	CATSSRNNQPQHF	TGTGCCACCAGCAGTAGAAACAATCAGCCCCAGCATTTT
-	TRBJ2-7	TRBV5-1	-	CASSTRDLEREQYF	TGCGCCAGCAGCACCCGGGACCTAGAACGGGAGCAGTACTTC
TRBD2	TRBJ2-7	TRBV5-1	many	CASSLVRGLAGATYEQYF	TGCGCCAGCAGCTTGGTCAGGGGACTAGCGGGTGCTACCTACGAGCAGTACTTC
-	TRBJ1-1	TRBV6-5	-	CASKRENTEAFF	TGTGCCAGCAAGAGGGAGAACACTGAAGCTTTCTTT
-	TRBJ2-3	TRBV12-3/TRBV12-4	many	CASRLTERDTQYF	TGTGCCAGCAGGCTAACCGAACGAGACACGCAGTATTTT
-	TRBJ1-5	TRBV12-3/TRBV12-4	-	CASSPKEAGDNQPRHF	TGTGCCAGCAGTCCGAAAGAAGCAGGAGACAATCAGCCCCGGCATTTT
TRBD1	TRBJ1-1	TRBV7-9	-	CASTFGQGAFF	TGTGCCAGCACCTTTGGACAGGGAGCTTTCTTT
-	TRBJ2-1	TRBV20-1	-	CSASHGGPRKFF	TGCAGTGCTAGTCACGGCGGTCCTAGGAAGTTCTTC
-	TRBJ2-1	TRBV5-1	many	CASSSPSQGNEQFF	TGCGCCAGCAGTTCCCCGAGCCAGGGTAATGAGCAGTTCTTC
-	TRBJ1-3	TRBV3-1	many	CASSQSSSGNTIYF	TGTGCCAGCAGCCAGAGTAGCTCTGGAAACACCATATATTTT
-	TRBJ2-7	TRBV21-1	-	CASSTYSGQGTYEQYF	TGTGCCAGCAGCACGTACTCAGGACAGGGAACCTACGAGCAGTACTTC
-	TRBJ2-4	TRBV7-9	-	CATHSSAKNIQYF	TGTGCCACCCATTCTAGCGCTAAAAACATTCAGTACTTC
TRBD1	TRBJ1-1	TRBV5-1	few	CASSLRQGGWSTEAFF	TGCGCCAGCAGCTTGAGACAGGGGGGGTGGAGCACTGAAGCTTTCTTT
-	TRBJ1-1	TRBV15	few	CATSIQGGNTEAFF	TGTGCCACCAGCATACAGGGTGGGAACACTGAAGCTTTCTTT
-	TRBJ2-5	TRBV18	few	CAGSTVGETQYF	TGTGCCGGCTCGACGGTGGGAGAGACCCAGTACTTC
-	TRBJ2-1	TRBV7-8	few	CASSLVGGAEQFF	TGTGCCAGCAGCTTAGTGGGGGGGGCTGAGCAGTTCTTC
TRBD1	TRBJ2-7	TRBV19	few	CATAIKAGTGTPYEQYF	TGTGCCACTGCCATCAAAGCCGGGACAGGGACCCCCTACGAGCAGTACTTC
-	TRBJ2-2	TRBV20-1	-	CSARDMGATGELFF	TGCAGTGCTAGAGATATGGGGGCGACCGGGGAGCTGTTTTTT
-	TRBJ1-1	TRBV20-1	few	CSALMNTEAFF	TGCAGTGCTCTGATGAACACTGAAGCTTTCTTT
-	TRBJ2-2	TRBV3-1	many	CASSQSSSPRRTGELFF	TGTGCCAGCAGCCAATCATCATCCCCCCGGAGGACCGGGGAGCTGTTTTTT
-	TRBJ2-1	TRBV12-3/TRBV12-4	many	CASSLRRSLQPYNEQFF	TGTGCCAGCAGTTTGCGGCGCTCCCTCCAACCCTACAATGAGCAGTTCTTC
-	TRBJ2-2	TRBV7-9	many	CASSTSGGGLYTGELFF	TGTGCCAGCAGTACCTCCGGAGGAGGACTGTACACCGGGGAGCTGTTTTTT
-	TRBJ2-7	TRBV9	few	CASSVGMAGGGEQYF	TGTGCCAGCAGCGTAGGCATGGCAGGCGGAGGCGAGCAGTACTTC
-	TRBJ2-3	TRBV12-3/TRBV12-4	many	CASSRNTDTQYF	TGTGCCAGCAGCCGTAACACAGATACGCAGTATTTT
-	TRBJ2-3	TRBV5-1	many	CASSLRLAASTDTQYF	TGCGCCAGCAGCTTGAGGCTAGCCGCTAGCACAGATACGCAGTATTTT
-	TRBJ1-1	TRBV29-1	-	CSVCRGGDVNTEAFF	TGCAGCGTCTGCAGGGGTGGGGATGTGAACACTGAAGCTTTCTTT
TRBD2	TRBJ2-4	TRBV30	-	CAWSVRREIGIQYF	TGTGCCTGGAGTGTAAGGCGGGAGATCGGCATTCAGTACTTC
-	TRBJ2-2	TRBV7-9	few	CASSLPSENTGELFF	TGTGCCAGCAGCCTCCCTAGCGAGAACACCGGGGAGCTGTTTTTT
-	TRBJ2-2	TRBV7-9	-	CASSLDGIKNTGELFF	TGTGCCAGCAGCTTAGACGGGATCAAGAACACCGGGGAGCTGTTTTTT
-	TRBJ1-2	TRBV30	few	CAWSTTGLVYGYTF	TGTGCCTGGAGCACCACCGGACTTGTTTATGGCTACACCTTC
-	TRBJ2-5	TRBV7-2	few	CASSLPPTQETQYF	TGTGCCAGCAGCTTACCGCCGACCCAAGAGACCCAGTACTTC
-	TRBJ2-1	TRBV11-2	few	CASSSNRDGEQFF	TGTGCCAGCAGCTCGAACAGGGATGGTGAGCAGTTCTTC
-	TRBJ2-7	TRBV18	-	CASSPRYRENEQYF	TGTGCCAGCTCACCACGGTATCGGGAGAACGAGCAGTACTTC
TRBD2	TRBJ2-1	TRBV7-9	-	CASSFEREYNEQFF	TGTGCCAGCAGCTTCGAGCGGGAATACAATGAGCAGTTCTTC
-	TRBJ2-1	TRBV5-1	-	CASSPDSGLSCYNEQFF	TGCGCCAGCAGCCCCGACTCAGGGTTGAGCTGCTACAATGAGCAGTTCTTC
TRBD1	TRBJ2-7	TRBV18	few	CASSPRQGGSYEQYF	TGTGCCAGCTCACCAAGACAGGGGGGCTCCTACGAGCAGTACTTC
-	TRBJ2-3	TRBV24-1	-	CATSVPGNTQYF	TGTGCCACCAGCGTACCAGGGAATACGCAGTATTTT
TRBD2	TRBJ2-7	TRBV5-1	many	CASSLASGRIYEQYF	TGCGCCAGCAGCTTGGCTAGCGGGAGGATATACGAGCAGTACTTC
-	TRBJ2-2	TRBV7-3	few	CASSLDGRRNTGELFF	TGTGCCAGCAGCCTAGATGGGAGGCGGAACACCGGGGAGCTGTTTTTT
-	TRBJ2-5	TRBV20-1	many	CSAEDPQETQYF	TGCAGTGCCGAGGATCCCCAAGAGACCCAGTACTTC
-	TRBJ2-7	TRBV10-1	many	CASSDGGTAYEQYF	TGCGCCAGCAGTGACGGCGGGACTGCCTACGAGCAGTACTTC
-	TRBJ2-2	TRBV7-6	-	CASSLIGPGELFF	TGTGCCAGCAGCTTAATTGGCCCCGGGGAGCTGTTTTTT
-	TRBJ2-1	TRBV20-1	few	CSASRRGTGRNEQFF	TGCAGTGCTAGTAGGCGAGGGACTGGGAGGAATGAGCAGTTCTTC
TRBD1	TRBJ2-3	TRBV20-1	few	CSALRNLGQVGTDTQYF	TGCAGTGCCCTGAGGAATTTGGGACAGGTGGGCACAGATACGCAGTATTTT
-	TRBJ2-2	TRBV27	many	CASSSKVSGDPGELFF	TGTGCCAGCAGTTCAAAGGTCTCGGGCGATCCCGGGGAGCTGTTTTTT
-	TRBJ2-1	TRBV12-3/TRBV12-4	-	CASSLGYEQFF	TGTGCCAGCAGTTTGGGTTATGAGCAGTTCTTC
TRBD2	TRBJ2-1	TRBV5-1	many	CASSFSGTDYNEQFF	TGCGCCAGCAGCTTTAGCGGGACCGACTACAATGAGCAGTTCTTC
TRBD2	TRBJ2-1	TRBV6-6	few	CASKLADYNEQFF	TGTGCCAGCAAACTAGCGGACTACAATGAGCAGTTCTTC
-	TRBJ2-2	TRBV14	-	CASRYDRNTGELFF	TGTGCCAGCAGATATGACAGGAACACCGGGGAGCTGTTTTTT
-	TRBJ2-3	TRBV28	-	CASSLRQAADGADTQYF	TGTGCCAGCAGTTTAAGACAGGCGGCCGATGGCGCAGATACGCAGTATTTT
TRBD2	TRBJ2-1	TRBV5-1	few	CASSQAGVYNEQFF	TGCGCCAGCAGTCAAGCGGGGGTATACAATGAGCAGTTCTTC
TRBD2	TRBJ2-1	TRBV13	few	CASSFLKAGVSYNEQFF	TGTGCCAGCAGCTTCCTAAAAGCGGGGGTCTCCTACAATGAGCAGTTCTTC
TRBD2	TRBJ2-5	TRBV29-1	-	CSVVGGSRGRAETQYF	TGCAGCGTTGTCGGCGGGAGCCGGGGTAGAGCGGAGACCCAGTACTTC
-	TRBJ2-7	TRBV7-2	-	CASSLVQSYEQYF	TGTGCCAGCAGCTTAGTTCAATCCTACGAGCAGTACTTC
TRBD2	TRBJ2-7	TRBV4-1	-	CASSQPPGTSGYNEQYF	TGCGCCAGCAGCCAGCCCCCCGGGACTAGCGGCTACAATGAGCAGTACTTC
TRBD1	TRBJ2-7	TRBV5-1	many	CASSPTPGQGGYEQYF	TGCGCCAGCAGCCCGACCCCGGGACAGGGGGGCTACGAGCAGTACTTC
-	TRBJ1-2	TRBV6-5	few	CASSYAQGSGYTF	TGTGCCAGCAGTTACGCGCAGGGAAGTGGCTACACCTTC
TRBD1	TRBJ2-7	TRBV5-6	-	CASSLGPPGQRLKGYEQYF	TGTGCCAGCAGCTTGGGGCCACCGGGACAGAGATTAAAAGGCTACGAGCAGTACTTC
TRBD1	TRBJ2-3	TRBV3-1	few	CASSQYTTGVTDTQYF	TGTGCCAGCAGCCAATACACCACAGGGGTGACAGATACGCAGTATTTT
-	TRBJ2-2	TRBV24-1	-	CATSPANTGELFF	TGTGCCACCAGTCCAGCGAACACCGGGGAGCTGTTTTTT